Listed below are T cell receptor beta chains from one sample, sequenced in a study of CD4+ T cells in melanoma. Sequencing was performed with immunoSEQ multiplex PCR; in TCRdb, only in-frame clones are kept and a portion is missing. The sample has some 50,000 clones; 89% are singletons. Source material: peripheral blood. These receptors were obtained from a human donor with melanoma. Both conserved end residues are part of each CDR3. Some rows mark clone size as missing; the rest say once, few, many or name a class of expanded clone.

NA NA 13 TRBV5-8 CAVYPGQVYEQYF
NA TRBJ2-1 11 TRBV7-9 CASSIRVEQFF
NA TRBJ2-1 15 TRBV11-2 CASSLEAGGSNEQFF
NA TRBJ1-4 14 TRBV9 CASSEGSLNEKLFF
NA TRBJ2-7 15 TRBV6-1 CASSAAGTGPYEQYF
once TRBJ2-7 15 TRBV5-6 CASSTSGGAALEQYF
NA TRBJ2-6 19 TRBV29-1 CSASAAASPWNSGANVLTF
few TRBJ1-1 16 TRBV9 CASSTHPDGIDTEAFF
NA TRBJ1-6 15 TRBV30 CAWSVRRGGGPPLHF
NA TRBJ2-6 18 TRBV18 CASSRGQGVLSGANVLTF
NA TRBJ2-7 12 TRBV2 CASSRTDYEQYF
NA TRBJ2-1 13 TRBV18 CASSGSSYNEQFF
NA TRBJ1-1 16 TRBV5-8 CASSPALGRGNTEAFF
NA NA 13 TRBV18 CASSPPVTYEQYF
NA TRBJ2-7 15 TRBV28 CASSSRRRGGYEQYF
NA TRBJ1-2 13 TRBV14 CASSLDREYGYTF
NA NA 12 TRBV12-5 CASGPDADEQYF
NA TRBJ2-2 14 TRBV28 CASSWARQGGELFF
NA TRBJ2-7 11 TRBV20-1 CSAREAYEQYF
NA TRBJ2-7 13 TRBV21-1 CASSLRHCYEQYF
NA TRBJ2-2 14 TRBV7-3 CASSLDRVAGELFF
NA TRBJ1-2 12 TRBV2 CASRVQGEGYTF
NA TRBJ2-7 15 TRBV5-1 CASSFRAGVYYEQYF
NA TRBJ1-6 15 TRBV11-2 CASSSDRVYNSPLHF
NA TRBJ2-3 13 TRBV6-6 CASTNTGGGTQYF
NA TRBJ2-7 15 TRBV7-9 CASSAGQGLSYEQYF
NA TRBJ1-2 14 TRBV28 CASSSWDRGTGYTF
NA TRBJ2-4 16 TRBV11-2 CASSSRLGVAKNIQYF
NA TRBJ1-4 13 TRBV28 CASSLGQGGKLFF
NA TRBJ1-2 13 TRBV28 CASSSQGDSGYTF
NA TRBJ2-1 13 TRBV7-2 CASSLALAPSQFF
NA TRBJ1-3 15 TRBV4-3 CASSQDGHFRDTIYF
once TRBJ1-2 13 TRBV5-8 CASSLTRSGSETF
NA TRBJ2-5 13 TRBV18 CASSPSSWETQYF
NA TRBJ1-6 13 TRBV30 CACSDRGTSPLHF
NA TRBJ2-5 14 TRBV5-6 CASSLRLTGGTQYF
NA TRBJ2-1 15 TRBV5-1 CASSLQGIVFDEQFF
many TRBJ2-7 13 TRBV30 CALVAGGLYEQYF
NA TRBJ2-5 14 TRBV10-1 CASSESKVPETQYF
NA TRBJ2-3 12 TRBV5-6 CASSSQGGTQYF
NA TRBJ1-5 16 TRBV19 CASSIVGGPSGQPQHF
NA TRBJ1-5 15 TRBV19 CASSPPGRPDQPQHF
NA TRBJ2-7 16 TRBV30 CAWRGLDTLSSYEQYF
NA TRBJ2-1 15 TRBV9 CASSLWDSPYNEQFF
few TRBJ2-7 17 TRBV19 CASSIGDRDPPPNEQYF
NA TRBJ2-1 15 TRBV13 CASSSGPSSYNEQFF
NA TRBJ1-4 15 TRBV6-1 CASSETWVVNEKLFF
NA TRBJ2-1 16 TRBV12-1 CASSFLRAFSYNEQFF
NA TRBJ2-5 14 TRBV30 CAWSVVSGQETQYF